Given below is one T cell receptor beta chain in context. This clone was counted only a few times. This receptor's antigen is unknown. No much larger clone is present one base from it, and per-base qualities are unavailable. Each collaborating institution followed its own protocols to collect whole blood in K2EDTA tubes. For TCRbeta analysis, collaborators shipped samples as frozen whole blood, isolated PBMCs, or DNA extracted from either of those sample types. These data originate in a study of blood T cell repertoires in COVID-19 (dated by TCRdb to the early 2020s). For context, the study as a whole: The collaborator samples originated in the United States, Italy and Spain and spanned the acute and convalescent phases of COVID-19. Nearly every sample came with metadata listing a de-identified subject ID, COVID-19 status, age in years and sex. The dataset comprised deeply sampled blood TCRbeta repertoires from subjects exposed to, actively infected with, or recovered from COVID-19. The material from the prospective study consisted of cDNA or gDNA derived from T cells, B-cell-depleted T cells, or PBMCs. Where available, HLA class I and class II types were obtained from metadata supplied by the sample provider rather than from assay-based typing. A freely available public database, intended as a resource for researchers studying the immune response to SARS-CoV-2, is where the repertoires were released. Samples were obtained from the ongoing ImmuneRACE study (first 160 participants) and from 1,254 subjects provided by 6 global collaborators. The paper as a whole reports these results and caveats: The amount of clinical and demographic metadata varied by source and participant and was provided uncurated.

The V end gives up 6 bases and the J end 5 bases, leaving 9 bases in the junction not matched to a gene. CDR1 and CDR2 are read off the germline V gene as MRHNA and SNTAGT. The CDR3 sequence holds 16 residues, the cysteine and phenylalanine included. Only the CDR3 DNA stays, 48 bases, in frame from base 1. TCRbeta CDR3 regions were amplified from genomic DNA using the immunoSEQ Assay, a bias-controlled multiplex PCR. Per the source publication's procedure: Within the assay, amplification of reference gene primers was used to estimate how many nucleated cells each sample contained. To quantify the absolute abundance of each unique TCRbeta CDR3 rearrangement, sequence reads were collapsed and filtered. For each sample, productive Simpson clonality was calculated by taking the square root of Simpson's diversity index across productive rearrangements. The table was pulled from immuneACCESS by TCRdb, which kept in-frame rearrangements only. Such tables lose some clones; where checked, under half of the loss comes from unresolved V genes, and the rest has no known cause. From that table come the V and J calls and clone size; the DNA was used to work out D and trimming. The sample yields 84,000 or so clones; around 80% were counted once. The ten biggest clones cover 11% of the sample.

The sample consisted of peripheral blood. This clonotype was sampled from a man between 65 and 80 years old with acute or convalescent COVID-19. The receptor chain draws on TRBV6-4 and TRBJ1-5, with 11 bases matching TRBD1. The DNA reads TGTGCCAGCAGGAGAAGGGGACAGGGGGAAGATCAGCCCCAGCATTTT. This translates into CASRRRGQGEDQPQHF.